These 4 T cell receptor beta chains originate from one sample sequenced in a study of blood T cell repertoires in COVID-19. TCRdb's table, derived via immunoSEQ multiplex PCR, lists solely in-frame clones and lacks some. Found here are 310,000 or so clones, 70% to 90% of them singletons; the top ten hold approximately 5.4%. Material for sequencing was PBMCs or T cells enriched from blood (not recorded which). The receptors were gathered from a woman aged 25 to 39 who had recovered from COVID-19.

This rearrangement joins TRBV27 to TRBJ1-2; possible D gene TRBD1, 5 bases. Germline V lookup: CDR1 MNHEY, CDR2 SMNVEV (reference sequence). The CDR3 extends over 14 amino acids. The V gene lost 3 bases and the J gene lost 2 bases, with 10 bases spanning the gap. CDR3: CASSLGGPNYGYTF. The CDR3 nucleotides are TGTGCCAGCAGTTTGGGGGGACCGAACTATGGCTACACCTTC.

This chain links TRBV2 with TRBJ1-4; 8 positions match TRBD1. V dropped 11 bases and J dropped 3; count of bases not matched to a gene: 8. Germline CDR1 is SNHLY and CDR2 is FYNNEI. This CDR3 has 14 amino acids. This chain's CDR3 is CAGRQGWANEKLFF. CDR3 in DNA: TGTGCCGGTCGACAGGGGTGGGCTAATGAAAAACTGTTTTTT. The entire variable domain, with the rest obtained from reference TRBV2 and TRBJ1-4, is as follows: EPEVTQTPSHQVTQMGQEVILRCVPISNHLYFYWYRQILGQKVEFLVSFYNNEISEKSEIFDDQFSVERPDGSNFTLKIRSTKLEDSAMYFCAGRQGWANEKLFFGSGTQLSVL.

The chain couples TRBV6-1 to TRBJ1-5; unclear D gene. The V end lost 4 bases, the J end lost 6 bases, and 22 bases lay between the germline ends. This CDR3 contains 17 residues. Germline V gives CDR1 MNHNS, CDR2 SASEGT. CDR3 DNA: TGTGCCAGCAGTGCAGAGTTGACACATACGATGGGTCAGCCCCAGCATTTT. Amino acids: CASSAELTHTMGQPQHF.

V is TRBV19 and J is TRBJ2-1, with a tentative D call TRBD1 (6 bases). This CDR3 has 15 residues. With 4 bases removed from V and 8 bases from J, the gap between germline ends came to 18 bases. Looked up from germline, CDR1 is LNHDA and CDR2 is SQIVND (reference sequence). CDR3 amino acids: CASSSGQILGDEQFF. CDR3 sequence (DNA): TGTGCCAGTAGTAGCGGACAGATCTTGGGGGATGAGCAGTTCTTC.